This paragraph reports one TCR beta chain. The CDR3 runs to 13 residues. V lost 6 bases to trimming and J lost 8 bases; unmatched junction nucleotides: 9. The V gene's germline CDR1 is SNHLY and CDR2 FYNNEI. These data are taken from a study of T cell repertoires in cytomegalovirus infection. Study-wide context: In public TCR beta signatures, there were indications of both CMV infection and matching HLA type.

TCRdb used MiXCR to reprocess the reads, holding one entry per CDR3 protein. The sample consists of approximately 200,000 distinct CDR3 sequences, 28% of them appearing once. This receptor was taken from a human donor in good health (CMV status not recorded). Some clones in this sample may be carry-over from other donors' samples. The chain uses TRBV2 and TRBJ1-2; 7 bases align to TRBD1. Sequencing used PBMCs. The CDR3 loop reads CASRQDQGGGYTF. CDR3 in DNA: TGTGCCAGCAGGCAGGACCAAGGGGGCGGCTACACCTTC.